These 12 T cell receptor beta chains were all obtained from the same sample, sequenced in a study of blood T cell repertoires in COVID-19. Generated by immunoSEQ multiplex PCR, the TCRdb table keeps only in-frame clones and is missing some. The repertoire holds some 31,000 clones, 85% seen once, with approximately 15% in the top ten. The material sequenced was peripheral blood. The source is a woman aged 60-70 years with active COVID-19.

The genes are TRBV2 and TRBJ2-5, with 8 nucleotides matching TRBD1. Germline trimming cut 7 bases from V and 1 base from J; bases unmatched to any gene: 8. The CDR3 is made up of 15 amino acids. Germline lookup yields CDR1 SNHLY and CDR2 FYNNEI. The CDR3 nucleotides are TGTGCCAGCACCAAGACTACAGGGGGCCAAGAGACCCAGTACTTC. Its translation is CASTKTTGGQETQYF.

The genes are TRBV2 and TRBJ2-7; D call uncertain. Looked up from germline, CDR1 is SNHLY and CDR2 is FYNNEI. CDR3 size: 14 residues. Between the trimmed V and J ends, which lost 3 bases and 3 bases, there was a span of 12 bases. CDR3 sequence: CASSDDGGVYEQYF. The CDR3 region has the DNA TGTGCCAGCAGTGATGATGGCGGAGTCTACGAGCAGTACTTC.

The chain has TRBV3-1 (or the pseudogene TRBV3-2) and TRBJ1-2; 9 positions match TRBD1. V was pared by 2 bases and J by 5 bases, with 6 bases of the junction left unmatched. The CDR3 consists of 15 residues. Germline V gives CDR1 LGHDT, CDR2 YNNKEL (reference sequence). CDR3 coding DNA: TGTGCCAGCAGCCAACCGACAGGGGGTGATTATGGCTACACCTTC. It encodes CASSQPTGGDYGYTF.

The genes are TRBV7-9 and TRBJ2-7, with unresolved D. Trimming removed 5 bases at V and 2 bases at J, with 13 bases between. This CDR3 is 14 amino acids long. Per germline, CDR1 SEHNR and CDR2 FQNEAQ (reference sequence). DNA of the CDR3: TGTGCCAGCAGCACCCGGTTTGATACCTACGAGCAGTACTTC. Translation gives CASSTRFDTYEQYF.

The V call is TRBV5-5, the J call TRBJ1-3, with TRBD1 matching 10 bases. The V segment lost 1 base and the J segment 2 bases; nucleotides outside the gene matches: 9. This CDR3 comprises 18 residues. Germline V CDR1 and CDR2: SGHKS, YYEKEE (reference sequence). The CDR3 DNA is TGTGCCAGCAGCTTGAGAGGGACAGGGGTTCCTCCTGGAAACACCATATATTTT. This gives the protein CASSLRGTGVPPGNTIYF.

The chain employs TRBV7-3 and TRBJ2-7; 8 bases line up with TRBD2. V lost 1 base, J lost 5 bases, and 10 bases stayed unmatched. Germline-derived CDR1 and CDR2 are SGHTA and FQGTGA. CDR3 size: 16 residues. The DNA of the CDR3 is TGTGCCAGCAGCTTAAACGGGCGGGGGGTGTCCCACGAGCAGTACTTC. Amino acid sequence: CASSLNGRGVSHEQYF.

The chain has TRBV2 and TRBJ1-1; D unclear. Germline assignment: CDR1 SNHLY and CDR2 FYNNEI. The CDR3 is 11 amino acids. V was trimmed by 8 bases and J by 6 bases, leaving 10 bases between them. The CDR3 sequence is CASALRAEAFF. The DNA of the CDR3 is TGTGCCAGCGCGTTGCGGGCTGAAGCTTTCTTT.

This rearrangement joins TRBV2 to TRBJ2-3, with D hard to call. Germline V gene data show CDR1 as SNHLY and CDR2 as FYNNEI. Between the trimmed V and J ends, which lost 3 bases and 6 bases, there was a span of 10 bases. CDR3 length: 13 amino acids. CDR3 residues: CASSDGVSDTQYF. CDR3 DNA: TGTGCCAGCAGTGACGGTGTATCGGATACGCAGTATTTT.

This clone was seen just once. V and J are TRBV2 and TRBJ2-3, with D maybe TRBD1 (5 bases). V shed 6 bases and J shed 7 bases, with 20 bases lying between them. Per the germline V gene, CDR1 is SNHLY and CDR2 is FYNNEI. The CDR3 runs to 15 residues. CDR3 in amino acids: CASSFQNQGHNTQYF. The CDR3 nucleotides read TGTGCCAGCAGCTTCCAGAATCAGGGCCACAATACGCAGTATTTT.

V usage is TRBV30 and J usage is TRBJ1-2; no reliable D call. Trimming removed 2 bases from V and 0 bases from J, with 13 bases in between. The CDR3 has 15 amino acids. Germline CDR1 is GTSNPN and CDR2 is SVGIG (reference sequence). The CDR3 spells CAWSSLVTANYGYTF. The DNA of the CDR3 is TGTGCCTGGAGTTCTTTGGTTACAGCTAACTATGGCTACACCTTC.

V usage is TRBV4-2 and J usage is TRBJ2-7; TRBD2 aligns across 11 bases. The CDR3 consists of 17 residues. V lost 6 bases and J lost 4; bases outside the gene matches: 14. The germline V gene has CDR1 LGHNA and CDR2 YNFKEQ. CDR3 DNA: TGTGCCAGCAGTCCGACTAGCGGGATCCAAAGGGGGTACGAGCAGTACTTC. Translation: CASSPTSGIQRGYEQYF.

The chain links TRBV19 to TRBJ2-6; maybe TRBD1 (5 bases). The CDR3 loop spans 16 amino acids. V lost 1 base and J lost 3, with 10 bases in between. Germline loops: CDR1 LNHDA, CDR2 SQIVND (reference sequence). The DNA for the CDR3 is TGTGCCAGTAGTATAGGGGGCAGAGTTGGGGCCAACGTCCTGACTTTC. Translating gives CASSIGGRVGANVLTF.